The subject of this entry is one TCR beta chain. The target antigen is unknown. This record comes from a study of T cell repertoires in cytomegalovirus infection. Study-level information: Carrying CMV and the relevant HLA type showed in public TCR beta signatures.

General study findings and limits: The cumulative frequency of public TCR beta families distinguished individuals who carried CMV together with the relevant HLA.

TCRdb fed the reads into MiXCR, producing one record per CDR3 protein. The sample holds roughly 120,000 distinct CDR3 sequences, around 9.1% seen once. The CDR3 is 13 residues long. V lost 5 bases and J lost 5; bases outside the gene matches: 2. Sequenced: PBMCs, sequenced either directly or after in vitro stimulation (not recorded which). This chain uses TRBV12-3 or TRBV12-4 with TRBJ2-3, with 9 positions matching TRBD2. This TCR was sampled from a human donor in good health (CMV status not recorded). Some clones in this sample may be carry-over from other donors' samples. CDR3 region: CASSGSGGDTQYF. The DNA of the CDR3 is TGTGCCAGCAGTGGTAGCGGGGGAGATACGCAGTATTTT.